This record looks at one T cell receptor beta chain sequence and its context. This clonotype was recorded a few times. Its antigen has not been determined. No base quality information exists; no much larger clone differs at one position. This sample was included in a study of vaccination and CD4 T cells after COVID-19 (dated 2022 in TCRdb). Some background on the complete study: Convalescent patients had a positive SARS-CoV-2 result on nasal swab PCR, and of these patients, several had mild disease and one had severe disease. Post-vaccine blood samples were taken a median of about 77 days after the second vaccine dose, with a range of roughly 14 to 250 days. Six males and four females were included in the convalescent cohort, with two Hispanic individuals, seven Caucasians, two Asians and one multiracial person represented. In control cultures, a CEFX viral epitope pool was used as positive control, an HIV-1 Nef peptide pool was used as negative control, or no peptide was added. Post-COVID blood samples were collected from convalescent patients a median of around 100 days after diagnosis, with a range of about 30 to 161 days. Each participant got two doses of either the Pfizer-BioNTech BNT162b2 vaccine (n=8) or the Moderna mRNA-1273 vaccine (n=2). The cultures were stimulated with overlapping spike peptide pools from SARS-CoV-2 and from the common cold coronaviruses HCoV-NL63, HCoV-OC43 and HCoV-229E. The spike-specific CD4+ TCR repertoire was compared before and after mRNA vaccination in under 11 COVID-19 convalescent patients and a handful of infection-naive healthy vaccine recipients.

General study outcomes and caveats: The median count of SARS-CoV-2-reactive clonotypes went up from 20 to 25 after infection to 38 after vaccination, although the change was not significant. Among the post-vaccine SARS-CoV-2-reactive clones in convalescent patients, a median roughly 85% showed up only after vaccination, which suggests vaccine-specific priming. The number of convalescent patients in the study was relatively small, and the study did not examine early timepoints following natural infection. Of the vaccine-specific clones in convalescent patients, 304 of 307, or nearly all, reacted only to SARS-CoV-2 spike and did not cross-react with common cold coronaviruses.

V is pruned by 5 bases and J by 1 base, leaving 12 bases of the junction without a gene match. The CDR3 has 19 amino acids, counting the end cysteine and phenylalanine. Just CDR3 DNA is preserved here, 57 bases in frame from base 1. The CDR1 and CDR2 encoded by the germline V gene (reference sequence) are DFQATT and SNEGSKA. The sample's treatment or condition, from its label and the paper: approximately nine-day PBMC culture with coronavirus spike peptide pools or control peptides (ViraFEST assay). The ViraFEST assay was used in the study, in which antigen-specific T cells were expanded with peptide pools and expanded clonotypes were subsequently identified by TCR sequencing. The convalescent patients' positive SARS-CoV-2 PCR tests were from March to December 2020, which was before the Alpha, Beta and Delta variants emerged in the United States. Approximately 2.1 million PBMCs per well were cultured in IMDM with approximately 5% human AB serum and around 10 IU/ml IL-2, plus 10 ug/ml peptide pools. On days 3 and 7, half of the culture medium was replaced with fresh IL-2-containing medium. Once the cells had been in culture for about 10 days, the EasySep CD4+ T cell isolation kit was used to isolate CD4+ T cells by negative selection. Ficoll-Paque Plus gradient centrifugation was used to isolate PBMCs from whole blood, and the isolated PBMCs were then either used fresh or cryopreserved at -140C. Each culture condition was generally run in triplicate wells.

The library came from PCR. At the Johns Hopkins FTIC core, DNA from the cultured CD4+ T cells underwent TCR sequencing with the Oncomine TCR Beta short-read assay. Genomic DNA was extracted from the cultured CD4+ T cells with the QIAamp micro DNA kit. Oncomine TCR Beta libraries from cultured CD4+ T cells were pooled using unique dual indexes and sequenced on an Illumina iSeq 100. Per the authors' processing: Non-productive sequences were removed, and CDR3s that did not start with C, did not end with F or W, or were shorter than 7 amino acids were discarded. The MANAFEST web application was used to identify antigen-specific clonotypes by comparing peptide-stimulated wells against reference wells and other culture wells. An FDR below 0.05, an odds ratio above 5, and a productive frequency above 0.1% in at least two of three replicate wells were required for clones to be considered positive. A clonotype was classed as cross-reactive if the clonotype showed significant expansion both in SARS-CoV-2 spike wells and in at least one common cold coronavirus spike condition. Levenshtein distances (stringdist) and unrooted phylogenetic trees (ape) in R version 3.6.1 were used to assess CDR3 homology. In TCRdb, the public reads were trimmed at Q25 with fastp and aligned with MiXCR, with productive beta chains retained. When rows share a CDR3 protein, they turn into one entry using the most common DNA and genes. These V and J calls originate from TCRdb's pipeline instead of the authors' own analysis. The sample yields about 9,100 distinct CDR3 sequences; about 67% were counted once. About two fifths of the sample comes from the top ten.

The sequence joins TRBV20-1 to TRBJ2-3; 16 bases in the middle match TRBD2. This sequence originates from a human donor who had recovered from COVID-19. The specimen sequenced was CD4+ T cells from blood, cultured in vitro. The nucleotide sequence is given as TGCAGTGCTGCCCAGGCCGGGACTAGCGGGAGGGCGGGCACAGATACGCAGTATTTT. It specifies CSAAQAGTSGRAGTDTQYF.